Listed below are T cell receptor beta chains from one sample, sequenced in a study of shared clonotypes between healthy human individuals. The data were produced by immunoSEQ multiplex PCR, yet TCRdb's version contains in-frame clones alone and is incomplete. Altogether 1.4 million to 1.5 million clones are present, over 95% being singletons, with the ten largest covering about 1.2%. Specimen: naive CD4+ T cells sorted from blood. Source of these receptors: a man between 25 and 39 years old in good health. CDR3s include the opening cysteine and the closing phenylalanine or tryptophan. Each record gives: clone size, J gene, V gene, D gene, CDR3 DNA, CDR3 protein. D genes are given only for firm matches. Rows may omit the clone size; those that give it use once, few, many or a size class.

clone_size: NA
j_call: TRBJ2-4
v_call: TRBV6-6
d_call: NA
cdr3_nt: TGTGCCAGCAGTTCCAAGGGGCTAGCCAAAAACATTCAGTACTTC
cdr3_aa: CASSSKGLAKNIQYF

clone_size: NA
j_call: TRBJ1-3
v_call: TRBV5-4
d_call: NA
cdr3_nt: TGTGCCAGCAGCCCGGGAAGCGGAAACACCATATATTTT
cdr3_aa: CASSPGSGNTIYF

clone_size: NA
j_call: TRBJ2-3
v_call: TRBV9
d_call: NA
cdr3_nt: TGTGCCAGCAGCGCGCACGGGGTCAGCACAGATACGCAGTATTTT
cdr3_aa: CASSAHGVSTDTQYF

clone_size: NA
j_call: TRBJ2-7
v_call: TRBV5-1
d_call: TRBD1
cdr3_nt: TGCGCCAGCTCACGACGGCCGGGACAGGTAAACTACGAGCAGTACTTC
cdr3_aa: CASSRRPGQVNYEQYF

clone_size: once
j_call: TRBJ1-1
v_call: TRBV7-2
d_call: NA
cdr3_nt: TGTGCCAGCAGCTTACCCGGGTTTTACACTGAAGCTTTCTTT
cdr3_aa: CASSLPGFYTEAFF

clone_size: NA
j_call: TRBJ2-1
v_call: TRBV6-6
d_call: TRBD2
cdr3_nt: TGTGCCAGCAGTTCAAAGACTAGCGGATTATACAATGAGCAGTTCTTC
cdr3_aa: CASSSKTSGLYNEQFF

clone_size: NA
j_call: TRBJ2-5
v_call: TRBV7-8
d_call: NA
cdr3_nt: TGTGCCAGCATGAAAGCGGGTCAAGAGACCCAGTACTTC
cdr3_aa: CASMKAGQETQYF

clone_size: NA
j_call: TRBJ2-7
v_call: TRBV29-1
d_call: NA
cdr3_nt: TGCAGCGCAGTGCGACTCGAACGATACGAGCAGTACTTC
cdr3_aa: CSAVRLERYEQYF

clone_size: NA
j_call: TRBJ2-7
v_call: TRBV6-5
d_call: NA
cdr3_nt: TGTGCCAGCAGTTACTCTATCCGCGGCTCCTACGAGCAGTACTTC
cdr3_aa: CASSYSIRGSYEQYF

clone_size: NA
j_call: TRBJ2-7
v_call: TRBV6-5
d_call: NA
cdr3_nt: TGTGCCAGCAGTCCTGGACAGACTAGAGAGCAGTACTTC
cdr3_aa: CASSPGQTREQYF

clone_size: NA
j_call: TRBJ2-2
v_call: TRBV6-5
d_call: NA
cdr3_nt: TGTGCCAGCAGTTTGGCCCCAACTGGAGGGGAGCTGTTTTTT
cdr3_aa: CASSLAPTGGELFF

clone_size: NA
j_call: TRBJ1-3
v_call: TRBV7-9
d_call: NA
cdr3_nt: TGTGCCAGCAGCTCTACAGTCTCTGGAAACACCATATATTTT
cdr3_aa: CASSSTVSGNTIYF

clone_size: once
j_call: TRBJ2-1
v_call: TRBV6-5
d_call: NA
cdr3_nt: TGTGCCAGCAGCCCCAGAGACTACAATGAGCAGTTCTTC
cdr3_aa: CASSPRDYNEQFF

clone_size: NA
j_call: TRBJ2-1
v_call: TRBV19
d_call: TRBD1
cdr3_nt: TGTGCCAGTAGTATAGATCTAGGGGGCACCTACAATGAGCAGTTCTTC
cdr3_aa: CASSIDLGGTYNEQFF

clone_size: NA
j_call: TRBJ2-7
v_call: TRBV28
d_call: NA
cdr3_nt: TGTGCCAGCAGTCCCCCTCCTGGCTACGAGCAGTACTTC
cdr3_aa: CASSPPPGYEQYF

clone_size: once
j_call: TRBJ2-3
v_call: TRBV5-1
d_call: NA
cdr3_nt: TGCGCCAGCAGCCGTCAGGGCCTGGGCACAGATACGCAGTATTTT
cdr3_aa: CASSRQGLGTDTQYF

clone_size: NA
j_call: TRBJ2-5
v_call: TRBV29-1
d_call: NA
cdr3_nt: TGCAGCGTTGGGGATACACAGTACTTC
cdr3_aa: CSVGDTQYF

clone_size: NA
j_call: TRBJ1-1
v_call: TRBV5-1
d_call: NA
cdr3_nt: TGCGCCAGCAGCTCTCCGGGGGGTATGAACACTGAAGCTTTCTTT
cdr3_aa: CASSSPGGMNTEAFF

clone_size: NA
j_call: TRBJ2-3
v_call: TRBV9
d_call: TRBD2
cdr3_nt: TGTGCCAGCAGCGTAGCCCCTAGCGGGGCCACAGATACGCAGTATTTT
cdr3_aa: CASSVAPSGATDTQYF

clone_size: NA
j_call: TRBJ2-7
v_call: TRBV4-1
d_call: TRBD2
cdr3_nt: TGCGCCAGCAGCCAACCAACTAGCGGGAGGGCCTACGAGCAGTACTTC
cdr3_aa: CASSQPTSGRAYEQYF

clone_size: NA
j_call: TRBJ2-7
v_call: TRBV7-6
d_call: TRBD1
cdr3_nt: TGTGCCAGCAGCCACCGAGACAGGGGAGGAACCTACGAGCAGTACTTC
cdr3_aa: CASSHRDRGGTYEQYF

clone_size: NA
j_call: TRBJ2-1
v_call: TRBV18
d_call: TRBD1
cdr3_nt: TGTGCCAGCTCACCAGGGACAGGGAGCTACAATGAGCAGTTCTTC
cdr3_aa: CASSPGTGSYNEQFF